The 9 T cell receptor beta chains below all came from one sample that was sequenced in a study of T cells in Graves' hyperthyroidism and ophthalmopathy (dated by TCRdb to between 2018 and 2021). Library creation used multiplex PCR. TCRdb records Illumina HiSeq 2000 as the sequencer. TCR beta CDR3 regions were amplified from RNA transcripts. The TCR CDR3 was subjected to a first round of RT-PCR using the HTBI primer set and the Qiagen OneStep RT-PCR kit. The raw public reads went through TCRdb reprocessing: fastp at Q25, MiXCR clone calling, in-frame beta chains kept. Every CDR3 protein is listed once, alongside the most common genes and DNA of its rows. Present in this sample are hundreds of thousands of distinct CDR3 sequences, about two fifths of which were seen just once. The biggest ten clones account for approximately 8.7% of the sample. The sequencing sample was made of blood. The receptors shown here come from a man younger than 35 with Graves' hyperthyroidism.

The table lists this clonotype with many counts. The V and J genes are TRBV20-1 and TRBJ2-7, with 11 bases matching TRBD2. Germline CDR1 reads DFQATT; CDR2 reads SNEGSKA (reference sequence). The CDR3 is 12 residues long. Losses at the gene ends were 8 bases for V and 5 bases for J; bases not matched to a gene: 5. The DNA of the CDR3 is TGCAGTATAGCGGGAGGGCAGGACGAGCAGTACTTC. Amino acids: CSIAGGQDEQYF.

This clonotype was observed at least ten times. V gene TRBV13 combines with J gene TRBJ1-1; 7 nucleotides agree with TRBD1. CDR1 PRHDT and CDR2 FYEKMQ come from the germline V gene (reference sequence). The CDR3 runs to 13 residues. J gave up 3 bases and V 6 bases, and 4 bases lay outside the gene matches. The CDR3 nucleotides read TGTGCCAGCAGAAAACAGGGGCACACTGAAGCTTTCTTT. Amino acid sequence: CASRKQGHTEAFF.

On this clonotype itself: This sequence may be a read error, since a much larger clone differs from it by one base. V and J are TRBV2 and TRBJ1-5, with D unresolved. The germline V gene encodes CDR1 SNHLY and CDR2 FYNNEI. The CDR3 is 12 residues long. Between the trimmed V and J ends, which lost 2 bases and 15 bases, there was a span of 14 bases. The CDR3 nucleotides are TGTGCCAGCAGTGAATCCCTGGGTGTACGGCATTTT. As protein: CASSESLGVRHF.

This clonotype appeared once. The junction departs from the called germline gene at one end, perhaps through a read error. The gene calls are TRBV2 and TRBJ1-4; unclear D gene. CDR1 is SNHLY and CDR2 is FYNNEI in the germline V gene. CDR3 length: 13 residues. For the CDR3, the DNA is TGTGCCAGCACTGGGCGAGAAGGTGAAAAACTGTCTTTT. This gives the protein CASTGREGEKLSF.

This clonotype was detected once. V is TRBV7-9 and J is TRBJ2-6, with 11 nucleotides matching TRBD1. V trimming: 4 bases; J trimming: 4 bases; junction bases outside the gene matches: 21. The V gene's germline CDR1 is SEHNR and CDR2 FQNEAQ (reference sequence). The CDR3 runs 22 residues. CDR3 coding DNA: TGTGCCAGCAGCTCCCTCCCCAACGGGACAGGGGGGAACACCGGGGGGGCCAACGTCCTGACTTTC. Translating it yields CASSSLPNGTGGNTGGANVLTF.

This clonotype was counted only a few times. The DNA of the CDR3 is TGTGCCAGCAGCGAAACTAACGAAGAGACCCAGTACTTC. Translating gives CASSETNEETQYF. V usage is TRBV5-4 and J usage is TRBJ2-5; D gene ambiguous. V lost 4 bases and J lost 3, with 10 bases in between. The length of the CDR3 is 13 residues. Germline loops: CDR1 SGHNT, CDR2 YYREEE (reference sequence).

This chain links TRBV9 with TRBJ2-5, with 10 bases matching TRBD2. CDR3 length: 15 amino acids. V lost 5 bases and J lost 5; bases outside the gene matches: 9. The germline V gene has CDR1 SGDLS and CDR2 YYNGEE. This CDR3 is CASSPAGGPGETQYF. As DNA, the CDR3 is TGTGCCAGCAGTCCAGCGGGAGGGCCCGGGGAGACCCAGTACTTC.

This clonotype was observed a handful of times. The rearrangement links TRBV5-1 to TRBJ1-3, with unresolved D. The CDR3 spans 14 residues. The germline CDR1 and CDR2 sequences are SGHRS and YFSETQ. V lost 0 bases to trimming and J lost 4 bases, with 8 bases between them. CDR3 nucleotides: TGCGCCAGCAGCTTGGACAGAAACGGAAACACCATATATTTT. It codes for CASSLDRNGNTIYF.

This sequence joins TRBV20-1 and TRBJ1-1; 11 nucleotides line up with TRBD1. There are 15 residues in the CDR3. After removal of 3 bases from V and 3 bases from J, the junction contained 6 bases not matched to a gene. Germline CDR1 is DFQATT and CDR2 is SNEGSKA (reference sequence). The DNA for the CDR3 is TGCAGTGCTAGGCCCATGGACAGGGGGCACACTGAAGCTTTCTTT. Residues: CSARPMDRGHTEAFF.